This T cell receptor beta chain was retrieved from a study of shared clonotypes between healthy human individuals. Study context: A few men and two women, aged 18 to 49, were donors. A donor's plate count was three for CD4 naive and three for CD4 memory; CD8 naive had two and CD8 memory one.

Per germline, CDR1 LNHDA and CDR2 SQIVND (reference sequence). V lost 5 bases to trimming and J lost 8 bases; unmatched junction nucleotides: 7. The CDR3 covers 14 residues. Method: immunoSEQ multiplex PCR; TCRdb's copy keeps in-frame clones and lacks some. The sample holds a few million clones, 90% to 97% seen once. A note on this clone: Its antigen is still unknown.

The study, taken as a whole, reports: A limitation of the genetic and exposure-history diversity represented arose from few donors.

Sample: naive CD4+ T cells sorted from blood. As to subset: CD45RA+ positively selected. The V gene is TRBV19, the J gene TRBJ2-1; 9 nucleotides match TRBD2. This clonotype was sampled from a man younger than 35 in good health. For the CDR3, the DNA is TGTGCCAGTAGTCGTTGGACTAGCGTCGATGAGCAGTTCTTC. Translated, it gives CASSRWTSVDEQFF.